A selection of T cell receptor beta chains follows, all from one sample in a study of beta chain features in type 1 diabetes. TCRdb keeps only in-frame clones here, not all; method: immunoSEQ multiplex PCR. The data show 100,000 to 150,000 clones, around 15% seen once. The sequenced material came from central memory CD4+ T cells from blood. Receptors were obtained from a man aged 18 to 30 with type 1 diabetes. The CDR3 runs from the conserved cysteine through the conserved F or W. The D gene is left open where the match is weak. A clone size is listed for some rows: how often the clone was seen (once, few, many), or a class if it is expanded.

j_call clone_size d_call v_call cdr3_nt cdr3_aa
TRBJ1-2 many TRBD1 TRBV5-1 TGCGCCAGCAGCCTAGGACAGGGGAACTATGGCTACACCTTC CASSLGQGNYGYTF
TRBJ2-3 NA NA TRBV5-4 TGTGCCAGCAGCTTGGGCCAGGGCGCAGATACGCAGTATTTT CASSLGQGADTQYF
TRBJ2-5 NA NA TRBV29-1 TGCAGCGTTGAAGCAGCCACCCAAGAGACCCAGTACTTC CSVEAATQETQYF
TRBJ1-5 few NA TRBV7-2 TGTGCCAGCAGCTTAGTGGGAACATCGGGCAATCAGCCCCAGCATTTT CASSLVGTSGNQPQHF
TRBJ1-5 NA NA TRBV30 TGTGCCTGGAGTGTCGACACGTATCAGCCCCAGCATTTT CAWSVDTYQPQHF
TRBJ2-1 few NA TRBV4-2 TGTGCCAGCAGCGAGACAGGACCTTTTTACAATGAGCAGTTCTTC CASSETGPFYNEQFF
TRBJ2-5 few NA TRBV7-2 TGTGCCAGCAGCTTTCAAGGCAGGCAAGAGACCCAGTACTTC CASSFQGRQETQYF
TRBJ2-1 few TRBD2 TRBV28 TGTGCCAGCAATCCTCGGACTAGCGCGTACAATGAGCAGTTCTTC CASNPRTSAYNEQFF
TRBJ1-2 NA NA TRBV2 TGTGCCAGCAATTCAAGGGGTAAAGGCTACACCTTC CASNSRGKGYTF
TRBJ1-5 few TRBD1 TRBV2 TGTGCCAGCAGTGGGACAGGGAGTATTCAGCCCCAGCATTTT CASSGTGSIQPQHF
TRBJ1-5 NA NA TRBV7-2 TGTGCCAGCTCTTCAAGGCACGGAGATCAGCCCCAGCATTTT CASSSRHGDQPQHF
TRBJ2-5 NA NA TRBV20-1 TGCAGTGCTGAAGAGACCCAGTACTTC CSAEETQYF
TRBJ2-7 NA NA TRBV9 TGTGCCAGCAGCGTCAGGGAAGGCGACGAGCAGTACTTC CASSVREGDEQYF
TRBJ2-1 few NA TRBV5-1 TGCGCCAGCAGCTTTGAGGACTCCTACAATGAGCAGTTCTTC CASSFEDSYNEQFF
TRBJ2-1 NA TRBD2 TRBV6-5 TGTGCCAGCAGTCGACTAGCCACAACTAATGAGCAGTTCTTC CASSRLATTNEQFF
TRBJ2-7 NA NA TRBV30 TGTGCCTGCCGACCGAGCCTAGGAGCCTACGAGCAGTACTTC CACRPSLGAYEQYF
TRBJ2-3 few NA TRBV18 TGTGCCAGCTCACCCTCCGTAGTGGGCTCGAGCACAGATACGCAGTATTTT CASSPSVVGSSTDTQYF
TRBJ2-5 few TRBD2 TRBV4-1 TGCGCCAGCAGCCAAGATCCGGGACTAGCGGGGGGCCGTCTCCAAGAGACCCAGTACTTC CASSQDPGLAGGRLQETQYF
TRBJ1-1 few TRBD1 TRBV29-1 TGCAGCGTTGCGGTTGCAGGGGGCACTGAAGCTTTCTTT CSVAVAGGTEAFF
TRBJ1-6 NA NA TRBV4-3 TGCGCCAGCAGCCGAGGGGAAGGGTCACCCCTCCACTTT CASSRGEGSPLHF
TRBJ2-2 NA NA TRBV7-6 TGTGCCAGCAGCTTAGGGGAACGCACCGGGGAGCTGTTTTTT CASSLGERTGELFF
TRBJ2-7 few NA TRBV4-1 TGCGCCAGCAGCCAAGAAGGGATCCCGCAGTACTTC CASSQEGIPQYF
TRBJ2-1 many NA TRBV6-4 TGTGCCAGCAGTGCGTCCGGCAATGAGCAGTTCTTC CASSASGNEQFF
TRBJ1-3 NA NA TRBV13 TGTGCCAGCAGCTTAGGCAGGAGCCTCTCTGGAAACACCATATATTTT CASSLGRSLSGNTIYF
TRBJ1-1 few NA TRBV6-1 TGTGCCAGCAGTGAAGGTGCTGACACTGAAGCTTTCTTT CASSEGADTEAFF
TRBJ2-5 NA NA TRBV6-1 TGTGCCAGCAGTGCTGGGTACCAAGAGACCCAGTACTTC CASSAGYQETQYF
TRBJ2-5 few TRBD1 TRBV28 TGTGCCAGCAGTTTATCGGGGAGGGGACAGGGTAAAGAGACCCAGTACTTC CASSLSGRGQGKETQYF
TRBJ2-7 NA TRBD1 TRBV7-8 TGTGCCAGCAGCTTAATGGGTGGGACAGGGAGTTCCGAGCAGTACTTC CASSLMGGTGSSEQYF
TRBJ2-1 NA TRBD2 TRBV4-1 TGCGCCAGCAGCCAAGGACGACTAGCGGGAGGGCCGAAGAGGAATGAGCAGTTCTTC CASSQGRLAGGPKRNEQFF
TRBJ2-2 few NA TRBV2 TGTGCCAGCAGGACTCACGGAGGTGACACCGGGGAGCTGTTTTTT CASRTHGGDTGELFF
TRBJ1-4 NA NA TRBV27 TGTGCCAGCAGTCCGCCGAGGCGGAGTGGGGGGGCTGTGCGGCTGTTTTTT CASSPPRRSGGAVRLFF
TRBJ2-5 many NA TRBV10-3 TGTGCCATCAGTGAGTCGTCGGGGCAAGAGACCCAGTACTTC CAISESSGQETQYF
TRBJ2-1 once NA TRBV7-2 TGTGCCAGCAGCTTAGGGACGACTTCTGGGGAGCAGTTCTTC CASSLGTTSGEQFF
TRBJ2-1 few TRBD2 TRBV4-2 TGTGCCAGCAGCCAAGTTCCGACTAGCGGGGGCATCTACAATGAGCAGTTCTTC CASSQVPTSGGIYNEQFF
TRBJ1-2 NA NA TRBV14 TGTGCCAGCAGCCAACCAGGGAGGGGCCGGGGCTACACCTTC CASSQPGRGRGYTF
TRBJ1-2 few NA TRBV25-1 TGTGCCAGCAGAACAGGGTGGAATGGCTACACCTTC CASRTGWNGYTF
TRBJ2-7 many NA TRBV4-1 TGCGCCAGCAGCCGAGGGCTCCCGATCTCCTTAAGCTCCTACGAGCAGTACTTC CASSRGLPISLSSYEQYF
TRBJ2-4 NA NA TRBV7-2 TGTGCCAGCAGCTTATCTCTGGGGAACATTCAGTACTTC CASSLSLGNIQYF
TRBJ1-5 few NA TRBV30 TGTGCCTGGAGTACGGGGATAGAGCCCCAGCATTTT CAWSTGIEPQHF
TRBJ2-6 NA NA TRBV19 TGTGCCAGTAGTCGTCAGGGATCTGGGGCCAACGTCCTGACTTTC CASSRQGSGANVLTF
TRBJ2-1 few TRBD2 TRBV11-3 TGTGCCAGCAGCTTAGGCGGGGGGTGGTATGAGCAGTTCTTC CASSLGGGWYEQFF
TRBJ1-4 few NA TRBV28 TGTGCCAGCAGTCCTCAGGGGACTGCTAATGAAAAACTGTTTTTT CASSPQGTANEKLFF
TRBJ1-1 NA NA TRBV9 TGTGCCAGCAGCGTAGGTCGACAGAGGAACACTGAAGCTTTCTTT CASSVGRQRNTEAFF
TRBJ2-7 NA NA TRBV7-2 TGTGCCAGCAGCTTAGATGGCCGGGGGGCCTCCTACGAGCAGTACTTC CASSLDGRGASYEQYF
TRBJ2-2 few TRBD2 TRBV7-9 TGTGCCAGCAGCCCCCGAGCGGGAGGCGGCACCGGGGAGCTGTTTTTT CASSPRAGGGTGELFF
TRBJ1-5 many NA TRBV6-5 TGTGCCAGCAGTTACAGATTGCGGCCTGGTTGGCCCCAGCATTTT CASSYRLRPGWPQHF
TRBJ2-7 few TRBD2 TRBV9 TGTGCCAGCAGCTTTGCTAGCGGGAGCTACGAGCAGTACTTC CASSFASGSYEQYF
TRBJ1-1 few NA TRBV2 TGTGCCAGCAGTGAACAGGGGCGGGATACTGAAGCTTTCTTT CASSEQGRDTEAFF
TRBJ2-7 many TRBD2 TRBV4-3 TGCGCCAGCAGCCTCGTGGGAGGGTCGGGCGAGCAGTACTTC CASSLVGGSGEQYF
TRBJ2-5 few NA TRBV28 TGTGCCAGCAACCCGGGGACAAACGTACAAGAGACCCAGTACTTC CASNPGTNVQETQYF
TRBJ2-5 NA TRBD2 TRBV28 TGTGCCAGCAGTGGCCTTAGCGGGAGATATTTTGGGACCCAGTACTTC CASSGLSGRYFGTQYF
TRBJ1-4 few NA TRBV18 TGTGCCAGCTCACCAGGTTGGCAGGGTGACGAAAAACTGTTTTTT CASSPGWQGDEKLFF
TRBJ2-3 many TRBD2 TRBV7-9 TGTGCCAGCAGCTCAAGACTAGCGGGGGCCACAGATACGCAGTATTTT CASSSRLAGATDTQYF
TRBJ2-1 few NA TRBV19 TGTGCCAGTAGTGGTAATGAGCAGTTCTTC CASSGNEQFF
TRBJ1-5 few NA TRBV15 TGTGCCACCAGCAGAGAAAGGGGGAATCAGCCCCAGCATTTT CATSRERGNQPQHF
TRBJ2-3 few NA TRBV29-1 TGCAGCGTTGAAGGGACGGAGTCTAGCACAGATACGCAGTATTTT CSVEGTESSTDTQYF
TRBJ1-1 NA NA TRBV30 TGTGCCTGGAGTGTGCGGGACACTGAAGCTTTCTTT CAWSVRDTEAFF
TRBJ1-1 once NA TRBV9 TGTGCCAGCAGCGTCATTGGGAACACTGAAGCTTTCTTT CASSVIGNTEAFF